The following is a T cell receptor beta chain sequence with its context. Its antigen is not known. CDR3 length: 12 amino acids. Germline values: CDR1 MDHEN, CDR2 SYDVKM. The sample originates from a study of shared clonotypes between healthy human individuals. Study overall: Three CD4 naive, three CD4 memory, two CD8 naive and one CD8 memory plate were used per donor. Study-wide results and limits: Non-shared clonotypes had lower generation probabilities than those shared by all four donors.

Original handling: There were no quality scores in the junction-only immunoSEQ sequences, so filtering differed. Assay: immunoSEQ multiplex PCR; the TCRdb copy retains only in-frame clones and omits some. Clone size and V and J calls were adopted from that table, with D and trimming inferred from the DNA. The sample holds a few million clones; more than 80% are singletons and the top ten take over 0.12%. The chain carries TRBV28 and TRBJ1-2; possibly TRBD1 for D (6 bases). The sequence came from a man in his late teens or twenties in good health. The sample was naive CD4+ T cells sorted from blood. Subset described: CD45RA+ positively selected. The CDR3 DNA reads TGTGCAACGGGGGGGCGGAGCTATGGCTACACCTTC. Protein product: CATGGRSYGYTF.